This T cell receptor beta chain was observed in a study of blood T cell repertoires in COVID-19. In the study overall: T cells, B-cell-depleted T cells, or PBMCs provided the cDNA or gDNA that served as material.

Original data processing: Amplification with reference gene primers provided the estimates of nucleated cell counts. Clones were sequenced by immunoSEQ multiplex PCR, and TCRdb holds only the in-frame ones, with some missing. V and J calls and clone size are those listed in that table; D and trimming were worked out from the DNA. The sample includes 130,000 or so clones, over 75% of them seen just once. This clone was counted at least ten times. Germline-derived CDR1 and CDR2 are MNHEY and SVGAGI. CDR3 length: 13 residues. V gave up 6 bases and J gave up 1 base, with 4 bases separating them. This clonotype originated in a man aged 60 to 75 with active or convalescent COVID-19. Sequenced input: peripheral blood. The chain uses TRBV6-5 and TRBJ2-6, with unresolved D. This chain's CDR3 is CASRQSGANVLTF. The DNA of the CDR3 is TGTGCCAGCAGACAGTCTGGGGCCAACGTCCTGACTTTC.